This paragraph covers one TCR beta chain sequence. Assay used: immunoSEQ multiplex PCR; TCRdb lists only in-frame clones, some missing. The profile shows about 180,000 clones, roughly 81% of them singletons. Germline V gene sequence: CDR1 SQVTM, CDR2 ANQGSEA. Trimming stripped 3 bases from V and 5 bases from J, with 10 bases between. This CDR3 spans 12 amino acids. This sample is drawn from a study of blood T cell repertoires in COVID-19. Study in general: Some COVID-19 samples were acute and others convalescent; all came from the United States, Italy and Spain.

The specimen sequenced was peripheral blood. The clonotype comes from a woman aged 50 to 60 with COVID-19, enrolled during active disease. The rearrangement links TRBV29-1 to TRBJ1-1; D is ambiguous. DNA of the CDR3: TGCAGCGTTGAGGTCGCCAGTACTGAAGCTTTCTTT. Amino acid sequence: CSVEVASTEAFF. The variable domain in full, completed from reference TRBV29-1 and TRBJ1-1, reads SAVISQKPSRDICQRGTSLTIQCQVDSQVTMMFWYRQQPGQSLTLIATANQGSEATYESGFVIDKFPISRPNLTFSTLTVSNMSPEDSSIYLCSVEVASTEAFFGQGTRLTVV.